This T cell receptor beta chain was retrieved from a study of shared clonotypes between healthy human individuals (dated by TCRdb to 2018 to 2020). Broadly, across the study: Three men and two women, aged 18 to 49 years, made up the cohort. The study deeply sequenced blood TCR repertoires of about 5 healthy adults to estimate repertoire size and the extent of clonotype sharing between individuals. Each donor's leukapheresis produced roughly between about 0.85 and 10 billion PBMCs. To increase sequencing depth and limit assay-specific biases, TCR repertoire library preparation and sequencing were carried out by different laboratories using diverse techniques. Findings and caveats that apply to the study as a whole: Pairwise subsampling indicated that sequencing depth was expected to affect the degree of clonotype sharing among donors. Sampling was restricted to blood, and TCR repertoires in tissue are likely to differ from TCR repertoires in blood. Because the study included only a small number of donors, the genetic and exposure-history diversity represented was limited.

Germline trimming: 4 bases from V, 6 bases from J; junction bases outside gene matches: 5. Including the terminal cysteine and phenylalanine, the CDR3 comprises 15 residues. Only the CDR3 region is kept as DNA, spanning 45 bases read in frame from base 1. The germline V gene (reference sequence) provides CDR1 SEHNR and CDR2 FQNEAQ. Donors were healthy HIV-negative adults with no recently reported acute infections or vaccinations. Every donor was a Caucasian adult residing in Nashville, Tennessee, USA. For unsorted samples, roughly 81 million PBMCs were counted and genomic DNA was extracted with the QIAamp DNA Blood Mini kit. After blood collection by leukapheresis, PBMCs were isolated using Ficoll-Histopaque density gradient centrifugation and then cryopreserved in the vapor phase of liquid nitrogen. Concerning this clone: Its antigen has not been determined. Nothing much larger sits one base from this clone, and base qualities are not available.

TCR CDR3 regions were amplified from genomic DNA by multiplex PCR using the deep immunoSEQ assay. Extracted genomic DNA from each cell subset was distributed evenly across all wells of several immunoSEQ 96-well plates, and each plate was treated as a replicate. For unsorted PBMC, approximately 290 ng genomic DNA, equal to roughly 33,000 T cell genomes, was loaded into each replicate PCR. Ten immunoSEQ deep assay plates were used to sequence unsorted PBMC genomic DNA. Purified libraries were quantified with a Qubit 3.0 fluorometer, sized on a Bioanalyzer 2100, and re-quantified with the KAPA Library Quantification kit. A separate single-read 150-cycle Illumina NextSeq 550 flow cell was used to sequence each immunoSEQ 96-well plate. The authors' analysis ran thus. Because the immunoSEQ output included only junctional sequences and no quality scores, the filtering could not be the same as the filtering used for full-length reads. To assign V/J genes and CDR3, sequences were annotated using PyIR, a Python wrapper for IgBLAST v1.9, with IMGT germline references. Reads were removed for weak V/J assignments (E-value above 1e-6), missing CDR3, stop codons, out-of-frame junctions, or ambiguous translated residues. V3J clonotypes were defined by identical inferred V gene, J gene, and CDR3 amino acid sequence. Percentage overlap between repertoires was calculated by dividing the number of shared unique clonotypes by the size of the smaller repertoire. RTK rarefaction, the Chao1 estimator, and Recon v2.1 estimates of unobserved clonotypes were used to assess repertoire richness. TCRdb's version of the immuneACCESS table is confined to in-frame rearrangements and falls short of the full clone set. An unresolved V gene accounts for under half of the shortfall where checked; the remainder is of unknown origin. V and J calls and clone size follow that table, whereas D and trimming were derived from the DNA. The sample table lists 500,000 to 650,000 clones, roughly four fifths of them with a count of one. The top ten clones comprise approximately 12% of the sample.

The sample consisted of PBMCs. This TCR was sampled from a woman in her 40s in good health. Some clones in this sample may be carry-over from other donors' samples. This sequence uses TRBV7-9 and TRBJ2-1; 11 junctional bases match TRBD1. The DNA is as follows: TGTGCCAGCAGCTCTGGACAGGGGGCTTTCAATGAGCAGTTCTTC. Translated, this gives CASSSGQGAFNEQFF.